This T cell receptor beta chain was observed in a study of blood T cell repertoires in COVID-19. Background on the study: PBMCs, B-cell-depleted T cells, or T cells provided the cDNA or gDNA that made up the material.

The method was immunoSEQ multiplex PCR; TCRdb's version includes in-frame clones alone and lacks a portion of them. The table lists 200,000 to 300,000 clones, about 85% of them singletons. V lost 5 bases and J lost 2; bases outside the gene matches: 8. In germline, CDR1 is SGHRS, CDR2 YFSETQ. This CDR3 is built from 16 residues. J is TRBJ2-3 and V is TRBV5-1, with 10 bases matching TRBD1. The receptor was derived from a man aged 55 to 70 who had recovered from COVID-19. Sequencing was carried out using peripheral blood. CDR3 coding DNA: TGCGCCAGCAGGTTAGGGACAGGGGAATTCACAGATACGCAGTATTTT. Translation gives CASRLGTGEFTDTQYF.